This T cell receptor beta chain stems from a study of blood T cell repertoires in COVID-19. Generated by immunoSEQ multiplex PCR, the TCRdb table keeps only in-frame clones and is missing some. The table includes more than 200,000 clones, 80% to 90% detected once. This CDR3 spans 15 amino acids. Trimming at V came to 1 base and at J to 8 bases, leaving 7 bases not matched to a gene. CDR1 and CDR2 (germline): SNHLY, FYNNEI. This chain uses TRBV2 with TRBJ2-2, with 7 positions matching TRBD1. This sequence was found in a woman in her thirties or forties who had recovered from COVID-19. The source material was peripheral blood. This CDR3 reads CASSEGSGGRGELFF. As DNA, the CDR3 is TGTGCCAGCAGTGAAGGGTCAGGGGGTCGTGGGGAGCTGTTTTTT.